These 9 T cell receptor beta chains share one sample of origin, sequenced in a study of blood T cell repertoires in COVID-19. Sequencing was performed with immunoSEQ multiplex PCR; in TCRdb, only in-frame clones are kept and a portion is missing. The top ten hold roughly 3.5% of the sample, which has roughly 79,000 clones, around 84% seen once. The source material was peripheral blood. The receptors shown here come from a man in his fifties or sixties with acute or convalescent COVID-19.

This clone showed up just a few times. The chain couples TRBV28 to TRBJ2-7, with D possibly TRBD1 on 5 matching bases. V gave up 10 bases and J gave up 5 bases, with 21 bases separating them. CDR1 and CDR2 from the germline V gene are MDHEN and SYDVKM. This CDR3 has 14 residues. The CDR3 loop reads CATKPPGLFHEQYF. The CDR3 nucleotides read TGTGCCACCAAGCCCCCAGGGCTCTTCCACGAGCAGTACTTC.

The chain has TRBV6-5 and TRBJ2-2, with D perhaps TRBD2 (5 bases). The CDR3 covers 14 residues. Germline lookup yields CDR1 MNHEY and CDR2 SVGAGI. CDR3 sequence: CATRGGQPGGELFF. The CDR3 DNA reads TGTGCAACCAGAGGAGGCCAGCCAGGCGGGGAGCTGTTTTTT.

This chain uses TRBV27 with TRBJ2-2, with a tentative D call TRBD2 (7 bases). The CDR3 length is 18 residues. V lost 6 bases and J 3 bases, leaving 23 bases between the germline ends. Per germline, CDR1 MNHEY and CDR2 SMNVEV (reference sequence). The CDR3 nucleotides read TGTGCCAGCAGCTTGGTTAGGGGGGGGGTTCGTGACACCGGGGAGCTGTTTTTT. Encoded protein: CASSLVRGGVRDTGELFF.

Only one count was recorded for this clone. The chain uses TRBV7-6 and TRBJ1-4; D perhaps matches TRBD1 (6 bases). This CDR3 contains 15 residues. In germline, CDR1 is SGHVS, CDR2 FNYEAQ. With 4 bases removed from V and 4 bases from J, the gap between germline ends came to 13 bases. DNA for the CDR3: TGTGCCAGCAGCTCCCCACAGGGTCTTAATGAAAAACTGTTTTTT. The encoded protein is CASSSPQGLNEKLFF.

This chain connects TRBV29-1 to TRBJ2-1; TRBD2 matches at 7 bases. Germline V lookup: CDR1 SQVTM, CDR2 ANQGSEA. The trim removed 4 bases at V and 8 bases at J, leaving 11 bases unmatched. This CDR3 contains 14 residues. The CDR3 nucleotides read TGCAGCGTTGGCTTCGTGGGAGGGATCGATGAGCAGTTCTTC. It encodes CSVGFVGGIDEQFF.

The chain joins TRBV18 to TRBJ2-1, with 9 bases aligning to TRBD2. The CDR3 is 18 amino acids. Germline V gene data show CDR1 as KGHSH and CDR2 as LQKENI. With V trimmed by 1 base and J by 5 bases, 12 bases remained unmatched. Written as DNA, the CDR3 is TGTGCCAGCTCACCACGTGCGACGCGTCTAGCGGGAAACAATGAGCAGTTCTTC. Translated: CASSPRATRLAGNNEQFF.

The rearrangement joins TRBV19 to TRBJ2-7, with 7 bases that match TRBD2. V dropped 6 bases and J dropped 3; count of bases not matched to a gene: 14. The germline V gene has CDR1 LNHDA and CDR2 SQIVND (reference sequence). This CDR3 spans 16 amino acids. The CDR3 coding sequence is TGTGCCAGTAGCTCACCGAACGGGGGGTTAGGCTACGAGCAGTACTTC. Protein: CASSSPNGGLGYEQYF. The full variable domain, completed using reference TRBV19 and TRBJ2-7, is DGGITQSPKYLFRKEGQNVTLSCEQNLNHDAMYWYRQDPGQGLRLIYYSQIVNDFQKGDIAEGYSVSREKKESFPLTVTSAQKNPTAFYLCASSSPNGGLGYEQYFGPGTRLTVT.

V and J are TRBV19 and TRBJ2-7, with a weak D call TRBD2 (5 bases). With 3 bases removed from V and 5 bases from J, the gap between germline ends came to 17 bases. The CDR3 length is 15 residues. The germline V gene encodes CDR1 LNHDA and CDR2 SQIVND (reference sequence). The CDR3 here is CASSMASRGLDEQYF. The CDR3 nucleotides read TGTGCCAGTAGTATGGCCAGCAGAGGGCTGGACGAGCAGTACTTC.

The chain joins TRBV10-1 to TRBJ2-7; D perhaps matches TRBD2 (8 bases). The V end lost 5 bases, the J end lost 3 bases, and 17 bases lay between the germline ends. The CDR3 sequence is 15 residues long. Germline lookup yields CDR1 WNHNN and CDR2 SYGVQD (reference sequence). CDR3 in DNA: TGCGCCAGCAGTAAAGGGGGCGCGGGGGGCTACGAGCAGTACTTC. Its translation is CASSKGGAGGYEQYF.